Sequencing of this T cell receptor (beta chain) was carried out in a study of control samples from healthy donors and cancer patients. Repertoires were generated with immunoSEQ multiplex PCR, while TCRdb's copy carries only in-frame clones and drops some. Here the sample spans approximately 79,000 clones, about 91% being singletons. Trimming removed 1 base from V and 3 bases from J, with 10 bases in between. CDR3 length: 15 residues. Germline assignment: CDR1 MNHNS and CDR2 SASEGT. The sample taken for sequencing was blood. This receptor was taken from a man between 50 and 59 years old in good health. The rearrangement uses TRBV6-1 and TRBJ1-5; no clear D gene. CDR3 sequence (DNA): TGTGCCAGCAGTGAAGGTGGCCCCTACAATCAGCCCCAGCATTTT. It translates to CASSEGGPYNQPQHF.